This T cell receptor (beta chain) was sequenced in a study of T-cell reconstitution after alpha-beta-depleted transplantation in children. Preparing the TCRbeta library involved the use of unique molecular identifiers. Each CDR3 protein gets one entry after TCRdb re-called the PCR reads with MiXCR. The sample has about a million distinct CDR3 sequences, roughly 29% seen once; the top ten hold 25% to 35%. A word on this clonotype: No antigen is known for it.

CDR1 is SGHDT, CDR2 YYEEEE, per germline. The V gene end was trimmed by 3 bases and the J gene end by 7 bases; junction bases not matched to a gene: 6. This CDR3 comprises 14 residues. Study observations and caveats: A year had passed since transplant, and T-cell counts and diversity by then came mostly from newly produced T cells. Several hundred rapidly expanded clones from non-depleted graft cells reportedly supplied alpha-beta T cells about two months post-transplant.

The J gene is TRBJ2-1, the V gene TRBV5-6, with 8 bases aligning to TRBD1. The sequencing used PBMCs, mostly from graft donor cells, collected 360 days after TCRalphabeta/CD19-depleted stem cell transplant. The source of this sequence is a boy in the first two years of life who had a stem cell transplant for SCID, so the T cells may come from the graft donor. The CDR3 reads CASSWRTGRNEQFF. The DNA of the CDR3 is TGTGCCAGCAGCTGGCGGACAGGGAGGAATGAGCAGTTCTTC.